This T cell receptor (beta chain) derives from a study of neurological immune-mediated disorders. Study results and limitations: The most TCR clonal expansion was seen in HTLV-1-associated myelopathy, and the least was seen in multiple sclerosis, which fell below healthy controls. Private repertoires in all groups were suggested by the absence of shared CDR3 amino acid sequences among expanded clones across subjects.

The cDNA came from 5'RACE, which used 10-nucleotide random UMIs. TCRdb analysed the 5' RACE reads with MiXCR anew, one entry per CDR3 protein. The sample holds approximately 24,000 distinct CDR3 sequences, 13% seen once. This clonotype was counted at least ten times. Its antigen is as yet unknown. A total of 2 million PBMCs stored at -80 degrees C provided the unsorted libraries. The source of this sequence is a woman aged 40-49 years with HTLV-1-associated myelopathy (HAM/TSP). Sequencing input: PBMCs.

This chain's CDR3 is CASSPDSTGELFF. In DNA form, the CDR3 reads TGTGCCAGCTCACCCGACAGCACCGGGGAGCTGTTTTTT. The chain has TRBV18 and TRBJ2-2; weak D call: TRBD1 (5 bases). In germline, CDR1 is KGHSH, CDR2 LQKENI. V was cut by 3 bases and J by 4 bases, with 6 bases left in between. The CDR3 has 13 amino acids.